These T cell receptor beta chains were read from a single sample in a study of cytomegalovirus exposure and HLA in healthy donors. Repertoires were generated with immunoSEQ multiplex PCR, while TCRdb's copy carries only in-frame clones and drops some. The sample table sets out 77,000 or so clones. The sequenced sample consisted of PBMCs. The receptors were gathered from a man aged 25-45 years in good health and CMV-seronegative. The CDR3 runs from the conserved cysteine through the conserved F or W. Each record gives: V gene, J gene, D gene, CDR3 protein, CDR3 DNA. A D gene is named only where the DNA matches it firmly.

V gene: TRBV9; J gene: TRBJ2-1; D gene: TRBD1; CDR3 protein: CASSVTPGQGAGNEQFF; CDR3 DNA: TGTGCCAGCAGCGTGACCCCGGGACAGGGGGCCGGCAATGAGCAGTTCTTC
V gene: TRBV7-9; J gene: TRBJ1-2; D gene: NA; CDR3 protein: CASSLVQGNGYTF; CDR3 DNA: TGTGCCAGCAGCTTAGTACAGGGAAATGGCTACACCTTC
V gene: TRBV18; J gene: TRBJ1-2; D gene: NA; CDR3 protein: CASRTGYGYTF; CDR3 DNA: TGTGCCAGCCGTACAGGGTATGGCTACACCTTC
V gene: TRBV4-3; J gene: TRBJ1-1; D gene: TRBD1; CDR3 protein: CASSHYLKGQGSMNTEAFF; CDR3 DNA: TGCGCCAGCAGCCATTATTTAAAAGGACAGGGCTCTATGAACACTGAAGCTTTCTTT
V gene: TRBV7-2; J gene: TRBJ2-1; D gene: TRBD1; CDR3 protein: CASSVAGTGYHNEQFF; CDR3 DNA: TGTGCCAGCAGCGTGGCCGGGACAGGCTACCACAATGAGCAGTTCTTC
V gene: TRBV5-4; J gene: TRBJ2-2; D gene: NA; CDR3 protein: CASSLNRNTGELFF; CDR3 DNA: TGTGCCAGCAGCTTGAATCGGAACACCGGGGAGCTGTTTTTT
V gene: TRBV28; J gene: TRBJ2-2; D gene: NA; CDR3 protein: CANLDSNTGELFF; CDR3 DNA: TGTGCCAACCTGGACTCGAACACCGGGGAGCTGTTTTTT
V gene: TRBV7-2; J gene: TRBJ1-1; D gene: TRBD1; CDR3 protein: CASSPLRDREEAFF; CDR3 DNA: TGTGCCAGCAGCCCCCTTCGGGACAGGGAGGAAGCTTTCTTT
V gene: TRBV18; J gene: TRBJ2-7; D gene: NA; CDR3 protein: CASSPGLSSTYEQYF; CDR3 DNA: TGTGCCAGCTCACCGGGACTGTCAAGCACCTACGAGCAGTACTTC
V gene: TRBV4-3; J gene: TRBJ2-2; D gene: NA; CDR3 protein: CASSQDVGRGAIGELFF; CDR3 DNA: TGCGCCAGCAGCCAAGATGTGGGCCGGGGAGCGATCGGGGAGCTGTTTTTT
V gene: TRBV4-1; J gene: TRBJ2-1; D gene: NA; CDR3 protein: CASSQAITSSSYNEQFF; CDR3 DNA: TGCGCCAGCAGCCAAGCGATAACTTCATCCTCCTACAATGAGCAGTTCTTC
V gene: TRBV27; J gene: TRBJ1-1; D gene: TRBD1; CDR3 protein: CASSSIGQGRAFF; CDR3 DNA: TGTGCCAGCAGTTCCATCGGACAGGGGAGAGCTTTCTTT
V gene: TRBV11-1; J gene: TRBJ2-6; D gene: TRBD2; CDR3 protein: CASSLLELAGGGGANVLTF; CDR3 DNA: TGTGCCAGCAGCTTACTCGAACTAGCGGGGGGAGGAGGGGCCAACGTCCTGACTTTC
V gene: TRBV13; J gene: TRBJ2-2; D gene: NA; CDR3 protein: CASSFAGSTGELFF; CDR3 DNA: TGTGCCAGCAGCTTCGCAGGATCCACCGGGGAGCTGTTTTTT
V gene: TRBV19; J gene: TRBJ1-5; D gene: TRBD1; CDR3 protein: CASTGGPRSGNQPQHF; CDR3 DNA: TGTGCCAGTACAGGGGGCCCAAGGTCGGGCAATCAGCCCCAGCATTTT
V gene: TRBV5-5; J gene: TRBJ1-2; D gene: NA; CDR3 protein: CASSLVPGNYGYTF; CDR3 DNA: TGTGCCAGCAGCTTGGTTCCGGGTAACTATGGCTACACCTTC